This entry features one TCR beta chain sequence. Its matching antigen is unknown. Separation from the approximately 660-subject first cohort characterized the approximately 120-subject validation cohort, to which the donors belonged. This sample stems from a study of cytomegalovirus exposure and HLA in healthy donors. Study-level information: The same platform was used for the 120 validation repertoires and the 500 to 700 first-cohort repertoires, a later analysis reported. Study-wide findings and caveats: High sensitivity and specificity were reportedly achieved when the classifier diagnosed cytomegalovirus status. TCR clusters originating in the first cohort tended to co-occur in the roughly 110 validation repertoires, according to a later analysis.

Sequenced by immunoSEQ multiplex PCR; TCRdb stores in-frame clones only, minus some. The repertoire holds about 360,000 clones, with approximately 90% as singletons. This CDR3 has 15 amino acids. The germline V gene has CDR1 MNHEY and CDR2 SMNVEV (reference sequence). V shed 3 bases and J shed 5 bases, with 14 bases lying between them. The rearrangement links TRBV27 to TRBJ2-1, with D possibly matching TRBD2 (5 bases). The sequence was collected from a woman younger than 30 in good health and CMV-seronegative. The sample comprised PBMCs. The CDR3 sequence: CASSFITGTHNEQFF. Here the CDR3 DNA reads TGTGCCAGCAGTTTCATCACGGGAACACACAATGAGCAGTTCTTC.